This passage covers 26 T cell receptor beta chains from one sample sequenced in a study of blood T cell repertoires in COVID-19. Sequencing used immunoSEQ multiplex PCR; TCRdb keeps in-frame clones, though not all of them. The sample has approximately 150,000 clones, around 82% seen once. Sequenced material: PBMCs or T cells enriched from blood (not recorded which). The receptors stem from a man aged 55 to 70 who had recovered from COVID-19.

The chain has TRBV10-3 and TRBJ2-4; 9 nucleotides align to TRBD2. The J segment lost 2 bases and the V segment lost 4 bases, leaving 9 bases of the junction unmatched. The CDR3 length is 17 residues. CDR1 and CDR2 (germline): ENHRY, SYGVKD. CDR3 coding DNA: TGTGCCATCAGTGCCCGGACTAGCGTGGGCACCAAAAACATTCAGTACTTC. Translation gives CAISARTSVGTKNIQYF.

The chain has TRBV7-8 and TRBJ1-1, with D possibly TRBD1 on 5 matching bases. The CDR3 runs to 14 residues. V was shortened by 7 bases and J by 4 bases, with 16 bases between the two germline ends. CDR1 and CDR2 from the germline V gene are SGHVS and FQNEAQ. Here the CDR3 reads CASTTTRVGTEAFF. CDR3 DNA: TGTGCCAGCACCACCACCAGGGTGGGCACTGAAGCTTTCTTT.

The chain employs TRBV7-2 and TRBJ2-7; a weak D match, TRBD2 (6 bases). Per germline, CDR1 SGHTA and CDR2 FQGNSA. The CDR3 runs to 15 residues. V lost 5 bases, J lost 4 bases, and 18 bases lay in between. In nucleotides, the CDR3 is TGTGCCAGCAGCCAAGCTTTCGGGGGATCTTACGAGCAGTACTTC. It encodes CASSQAFGGSYEQYF.

V usage is TRBV6-6 and J usage is TRBJ1-6, with TRBD1 matching 11 bases. V lost 5 bases, J lost 8 bases, and 5 bases stayed unmatched. Germline assignment: CDR1 MNHNY and CDR2 SVGAGI (reference sequence). This CDR3 has 15 residues. For the CDR3, the DNA is TGTGCCAGCAGTCCGGACAGGGGGCTTGATTCACCCCTCCACTTT. Its translation is CASSPDRGLDSPLHF.

Note on this clone: Other DNA sequences of this sample code for an identical CDR3. The chain's CDR3 is CASSFGGEETQYF. As DNA, the CDR3 is TGTGCCAGCAGTTTCGGAGGAGAAGAGACCCAGTACTTC. The rearrangement uses TRBV12-3 or TRBV12-4 and TRBJ2-5, with TRBD2 as a possible D gene (5 bases). The CDR3 covers 13 residues. The V and J ends lost 3 bases and 3 bases respectively, with 8 bases between them.

This chain joins TRBV27 and TRBJ2-7; the match to TRBD1 covers 10 bases. Per the germline V gene, CDR1 is MNHEY and CDR2 is SMNVEV (reference sequence). The CDR3 loop spans 16 amino acids. The V gene end was trimmed by 6 bases and the J gene end by 7 bases; junction bases not matched to a gene: 15. CDR3 sequence: CASRRTGGNPSAEQYF. The CDR3 DNA reads TGTGCCAGCAGGAGGACAGGGGGAAACCCATCAGCAGAGCAGTACTTC.

The chain carries TRBV19 and TRBJ2-1; 15 bases line up with TRBD2. The junction had 1 base not matched to a gene; V was cut back by 3 bases and J by 7 bases. This CDR3 region has 15 residues. CDR1 and CDR2 (germline): LNHDA, SQIVND (reference sequence). CDR3 amino acids: CASSMGTSGRNEQFF. In DNA form, the CDR3 reads TGTGCCAGTAGTATGGGGACTAGCGGGAGGAATGAGCAGTTCTTC.

This chain uses TRBV5-4 with TRBJ2-3; a possible D gene is TRBD1 (5 bases). The CDR3 is 15 residues long. Germline V gives CDR1 SGHNT, CDR2 YYREEE (reference sequence). V gave up 3 bases and J gave up 2 bases, with 13 bases separating them. CDR3 sequence: CASSSDRTFTDTQYF. CDR3 DNA: TGTGCCAGCAGCTCAGACAGAACATTCACAGATACGCAGTATTTT.

This chain joins TRBV19 and TRBJ1-2; D is perhaps TRBD1 (5 bases). Germline CDR1 LNHDA, CDR2 SQIVND (reference sequence). Trimming removed 6 bases at V and 8 bases at J, with 13 bases between. The CDR3 consists of 12 residues. This CDR3 reads CASRWAQGGYTF. CDR3 bases: TGTGCCAGTAGGTGGGCCCAGGGAGGCTACACCTTC.

The rearrangement links TRBV5-1 to TRBJ2-1; D perhaps matches TRBD2 (6 bases). The CDR3 extends over 15 amino acids. Germline values: CDR1 SGHRS, CDR2 YFSETQ. Trimming removed 0 bases at V and 6 bases at J, with 13 bases between. CDR3 nucleotides: TGCGCCAGCAGCTTGGGACTAGACAATCCCAATGAGCAGTTCTTC. Translation gives CASSLGLDNPNEQFF.

The V gene is TRBV27, the J gene TRBJ1-6, with 7 bases aligning to TRBD1. CDR1 is MNHEY and CDR2 is SMNVEV in the germline V gene (reference sequence). The CDR3 totals 18 residues. Trimming at V came to 7 bases and at J to 3 bases, leaving 15 bases not matched to a gene. This chain's CDR3 is CASTTFQNRGLYNSPLHF. The CDR3 nucleotides read TGTGCCAGCACTACCTTTCAAAACAGGGGCCTCTATAATTCACCCCTCCACTTT.

The chain couples TRBV27 to TRBJ2-7; 7 nucleotides line up with TRBD1. Per germline, CDR1 MNHEY and CDR2 SMNVEV (reference sequence). V dropped 6 bases and J dropped 1; count of bases not matched to a gene: 9. The CDR3 is 15 residues long. In DNA form, the CDR3 reads TGTGCCAGCAGACGAACGGGACAGTTATCCTACGAGCAGTACTTC. This codes for CASRRTGQLSYEQYF.

The chain uses TRBV19 and TRBJ2-3; D remains ambiguous. Germline CDR1 LNHDA, CDR2 SQIVND (reference sequence). V was pared by 2 bases and J by 2 bases, with 14 bases between. There are 16 residues in the CDR3. DNA of the CDR3: TGTGCCAGTAGTATAACTGCGGCCCCGAACACAGATACGCAGTATTTT. Residues: CASSITAAPNTDTQYF.

V is TRBV9 and J is TRBJ2-1, with TRBD2 identical over 9 bases. Germline CDR1 is SGDLS and CDR2 is YYNGEE. This CDR3 region has 15 residues. V lost 0 bases and J lost 5; bases outside the gene matches: 3. Here the CDR3 DNA reads TGTGCCAGCAGCGTAGGTAGCGGGAGTCACAATGAGCAGTTCTTC. This sequence encodes CASSVGSGSHNEQFF.

The CDR3: CASSPGTGSGEAFF. CDR3 sequence (DNA): TGCGCCAGCAGCCCAGGGACAGGGTCCGGTGAAGCTTTCTTT. This chain joins TRBV5-1 and TRBJ1-1; TRBD1 matches 9 bases. This CDR3 comprises 14 residues. From germline, CDR1 is SGHRS and CDR2 YFSETQ. J was trimmed by 7 bases and V by 4 bases; bases with no gene match: 8.

This sequence joins TRBV28 and TRBJ1-5; no firm D call. Trimming took 4 bases from V and 6 from J, leaving 7 bases between them. Germline CDR1 is MDHEN and CDR2 is SYDVKM. CDR3 size: 12 residues. CDR3 sequence: CASSWAGQPQHF. As DNA, the CDR3 is TGTGCCAGCAGTTGGGCAGGTCAGCCCCAGCATTTT.

In DNA form, the CDR3 reads TGTGCCAGCAGCAAAGGACTGATTAGCAATCAGCCCCAGCATTTT. Translating it yields CASSKGLISNQPQHF. V usage is TRBV21-1 and J usage is TRBJ1-5. TRBV21-1 is designated a pseudogene. The CDR3 has 15 residues.

The V call is TRBV12-3 or TRBV12-4, the J call TRBJ2-7; D might be TRBD1 (7 bases). V was shortened by 7 bases and J by 2 bases, with 12 bases between the two germline ends. CDR3 length: 13 residues. The CDR3 protein is CASMEGATYEQYF. The CDR3 coding sequence is TGTGCCAGCATGGAGGGGGCTACCTACGAGCAGTACTTC.

This clone was seen a single time. The chain links TRBV2 to TRBJ1-4, with 7 positions matching TRBD1. CDR1 is SNHLY and CDR2 is FYNNEI in the germline V gene. The V gene end was trimmed by 6 bases and the J gene end by 3 bases; junction bases not matched to a gene: 10. The CDR3 loop spans 16 amino acids. The DNA of the CDR3 is TGTGCCAGCAGGCGGGCAGGGGGTGAAGCTAATGAAAAACTGTTTTTT. It yields the protein CASRRAGGEANEKLFF.

The chain recombines TRBV9 with TRBJ2-7, with a possible D match to TRBD1 (7 bases). In germline, CDR1 is SGDLS, CDR2 YYNGEE. Trimming left V 1 base short and J 2 bases short, with 16 bases between. There are 16 residues in the CDR3. CDR3 sequence (DNA): TGTGCCAGCAGCGTAACGTCAGGGGGGCCTCCCTACGAGCAGTACTTC. It codes for CASSVTSGGPPYEQYF. Full variable domain (outside the CDR3, taken from reference TRBV9 and TRBJ2-7): DSGVTQTPKHLITATGQRVTLRCSPRSGDLSVYWYQQSLDQGLQFLIQYYNGEERAKGNILERFSAQQFPDLHSELNLSSLELGDSALYFCASSVTSGGPPYEQYFGPGTRLTVT.

The chain carries TRBV19 and TRBJ1-1; D remains ambiguous. CDR1 is LNHDA, CDR2 SQIVND, per germline (reference sequence). This CDR3 region has 14 residues. V gave up 3 bases and J gave up 6 bases, with 14 bases separating them. CDR3 sequence reads: CASSIQIAVPEAFF. The CDR3 nucleotides are TGTGCCAGTAGTATTCAAATTGCAGTGCCTGAAGCTTTCTTT.

This clone is a singleton in its sample. The genes are TRBV7-9 and TRBJ1-4, with 7 bases identical to TRBD1. CDR1 SEHNR and CDR2 FQNEAQ come from the germline V gene (reference sequence). Trimming removed 5 bases from V and 0 bases from J; junction bases left unmatched: 3. CDR3 size: 15 residues. The CDR3 DNA reads as TGTGCCAGCAGCCGGGGGACAGCAACTAATGAAAAACTGTTTTTT. It yields the protein CASSRGTATNEKLFF.

The CDR3 DNA sequence: TGTGCCAGCAGCGTAGAGCCTAGCGGGGCGGGGGGCAATGAGCAGTTCTTC. Amino acid sequence: CASSVEPSGAGGNEQFF. The chain has TRBV9 and TRBJ2-1, with TRBD2 identical over 9 bases. Germline V gives CDR1 SGDLS, CDR2 YYNGEE. V lost 0 bases to trimming and J lost 6 bases; unmatched junction nucleotides: 10. The CDR3 is 17 residues long.

The genes are TRBV15 and TRBJ1-2, with 8 nucleotides matching TRBD1. CDR3 length equals 17 residues. Germline lookup yields CDR1 LNHNV and CDR2 YYDKDF (reference sequence). Unmatched junction bases numbered 9, after V lost 1 base and J lost 2 bases. CDR3 region: CATSRVGQAAANYGYTF. CDR3 in DNA: TGTGCCACCAGCAGAGTGGGACAGGCGGCGGCGAACTATGGCTACACCTTC.

This clone was recorded a few times. The chain recombines TRBV30 with TRBJ1-5; D is perhaps TRBD1 (5 bases). Trimming left V 7 bases short and J 11 bases short, with 21 bases between. This CDR3 region has 13 residues. The germline gives CDR1 GTSNPN, CDR2 SVGIG (reference sequence). CDR3 DNA: TGTGCCTCGTCCCGGGACCAAGGGAGGGCCCAGCATTTT. Translated: CASSRDQGRAQHF.

The V and J genes are TRBV11-2 and TRBJ2-1; no clear D. Germline values: CDR1 SGHAT, CDR2 FQNNGV. The ends were cut back, 5 bases at V and 9 bases at J, with 14 bases in the middle. The CDR3 totals 13 residues. CDR3 in amino acids: CASSVQVYGEQFF. The CDR3 bases are TGTGCCAGCAGCGTCCAGGTCTACGGTGAGCAGTTCTTC.